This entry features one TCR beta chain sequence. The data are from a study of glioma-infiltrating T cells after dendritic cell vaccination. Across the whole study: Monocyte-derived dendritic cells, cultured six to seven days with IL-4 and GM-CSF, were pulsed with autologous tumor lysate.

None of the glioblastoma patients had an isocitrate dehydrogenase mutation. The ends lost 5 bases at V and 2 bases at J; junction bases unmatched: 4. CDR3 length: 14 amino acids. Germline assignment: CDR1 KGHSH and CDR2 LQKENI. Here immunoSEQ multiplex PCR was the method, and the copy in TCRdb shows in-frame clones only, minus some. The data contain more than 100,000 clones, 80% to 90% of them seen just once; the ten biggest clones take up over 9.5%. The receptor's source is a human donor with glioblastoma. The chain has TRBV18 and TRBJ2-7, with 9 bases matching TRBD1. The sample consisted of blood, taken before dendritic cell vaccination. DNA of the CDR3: TGTGCCAGCTCAGTAGGACAGGGGCCCTACGAGCAGTACTTC. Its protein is CASSVGQGPYEQYF.